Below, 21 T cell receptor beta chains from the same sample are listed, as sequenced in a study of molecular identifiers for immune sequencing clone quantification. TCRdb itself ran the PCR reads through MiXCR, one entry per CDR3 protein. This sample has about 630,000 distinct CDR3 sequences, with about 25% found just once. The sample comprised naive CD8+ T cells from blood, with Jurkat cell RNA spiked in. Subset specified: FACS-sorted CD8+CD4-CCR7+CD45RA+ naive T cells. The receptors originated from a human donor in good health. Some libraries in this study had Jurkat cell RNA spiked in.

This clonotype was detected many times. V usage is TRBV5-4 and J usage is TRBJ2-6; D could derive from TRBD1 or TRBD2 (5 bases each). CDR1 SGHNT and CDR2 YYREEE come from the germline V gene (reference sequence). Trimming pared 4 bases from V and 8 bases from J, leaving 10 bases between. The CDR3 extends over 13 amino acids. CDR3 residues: CASSNRGPNVLTF. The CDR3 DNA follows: TGTGCCAGCAGCAACCGGGGCCCCAACGTCCTGACTTTC.

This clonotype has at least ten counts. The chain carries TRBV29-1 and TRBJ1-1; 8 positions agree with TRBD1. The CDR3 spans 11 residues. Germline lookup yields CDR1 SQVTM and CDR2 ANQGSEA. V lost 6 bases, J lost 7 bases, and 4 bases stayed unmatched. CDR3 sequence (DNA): TGCAGCGTAGGACAGGGAAGTGAAGCTTTCTTT. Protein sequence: CSVGQGSEAFF.

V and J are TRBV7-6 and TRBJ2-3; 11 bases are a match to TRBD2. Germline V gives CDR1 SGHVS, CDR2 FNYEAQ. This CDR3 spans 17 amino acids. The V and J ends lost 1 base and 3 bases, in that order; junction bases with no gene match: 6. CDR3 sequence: CASSLEASGGWTDTQYF. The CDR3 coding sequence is TGTGCCAGCAGCTTAGAGGCTAGCGGGGGGTGGACAGATACGCAGTATTTT.

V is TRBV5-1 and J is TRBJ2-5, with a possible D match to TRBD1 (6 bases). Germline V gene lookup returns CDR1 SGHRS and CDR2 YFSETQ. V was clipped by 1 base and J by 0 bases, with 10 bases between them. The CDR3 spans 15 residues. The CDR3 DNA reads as TGCGCCAGCAGCTTGTTTAGGACAGACCAAGAGACCCAGTACTTC. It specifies CASSLFRTDQETQYF. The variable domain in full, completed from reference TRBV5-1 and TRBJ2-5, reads KAGVTQTPRYLIKTRGQQVTLSCSPISGHRSVSWYQQTPGQGLQFLFEYFSETQRNKGNFPGRFSGRQFSNSRSEMNVSTLELGDSALYLCASSLFRTDQETQYFGPGTRLLVL.

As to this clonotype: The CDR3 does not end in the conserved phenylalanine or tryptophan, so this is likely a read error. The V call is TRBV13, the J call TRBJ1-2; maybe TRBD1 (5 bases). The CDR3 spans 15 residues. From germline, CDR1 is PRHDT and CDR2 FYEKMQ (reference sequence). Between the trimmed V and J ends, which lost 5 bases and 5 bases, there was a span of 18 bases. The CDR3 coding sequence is TGTGCCAGCAGCGGGGGGGACCTCCCCTTTTATGGCTACACCCTC. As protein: CASSGGDLPFYGYTL.

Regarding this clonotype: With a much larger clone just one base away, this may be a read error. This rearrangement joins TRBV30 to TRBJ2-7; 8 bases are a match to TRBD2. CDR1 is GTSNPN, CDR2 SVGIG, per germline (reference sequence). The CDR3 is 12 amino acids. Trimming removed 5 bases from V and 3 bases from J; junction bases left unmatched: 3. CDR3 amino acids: CAWYRGGYEQYF. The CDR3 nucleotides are TGTGCCTGGTATCGGGGGGGCTACGAGCAGTACTTC.

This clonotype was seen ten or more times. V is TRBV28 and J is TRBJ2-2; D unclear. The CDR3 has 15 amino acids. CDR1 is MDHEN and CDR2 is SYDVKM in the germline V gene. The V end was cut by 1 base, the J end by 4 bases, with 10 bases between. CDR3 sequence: CASSLYRAVTGELFF. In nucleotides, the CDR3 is TGTGCCAGCAGTTTATATAGGGCGGTCACCGGGGAGCTGTTTTTT.

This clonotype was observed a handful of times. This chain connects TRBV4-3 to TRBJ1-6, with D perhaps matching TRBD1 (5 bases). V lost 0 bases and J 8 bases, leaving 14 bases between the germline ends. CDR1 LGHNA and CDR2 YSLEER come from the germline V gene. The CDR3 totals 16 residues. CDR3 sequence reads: CASSQERGSYDSPLHF. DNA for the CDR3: TGCGCCAGCAGCCAAGAGAGGGGAAGTTACGATTCACCCCTCCACTTT.

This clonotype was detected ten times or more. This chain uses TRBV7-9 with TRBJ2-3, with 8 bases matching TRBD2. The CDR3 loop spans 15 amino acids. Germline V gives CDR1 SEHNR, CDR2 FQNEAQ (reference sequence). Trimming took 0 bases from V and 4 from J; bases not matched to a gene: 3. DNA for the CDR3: TGTGCCAGCAGCTTAGCACTAGCGGACCCAGATACGCAGTATTTT. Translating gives CASSLALADPDTQYF.

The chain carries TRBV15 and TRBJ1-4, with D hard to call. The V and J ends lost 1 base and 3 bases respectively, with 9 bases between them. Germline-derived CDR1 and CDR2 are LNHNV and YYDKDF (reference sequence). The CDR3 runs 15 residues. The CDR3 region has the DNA TGTGCCACCAGCAGAGTGGTCGCTGCTAATGAAAAACTGTTTTTT. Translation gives CATSRVVAANEKLFF.

Here the CDR3 reads CASSLPHGTQASNEQFF. CDR3 nucleotide sequence: TGTGCCAGCAGCTTACCCCACGGGACTCAAGCCTCCAATGAGCAGTTCTTC. This sequence joins TRBV7-9 and TRBJ2-1, with D possibly matching TRBD2 (6 bases). The germline V and J ends were trimmed by 2 bases and 6 bases, with 20 bases remaining between them. The CDR3 is 17 residues long. The germline CDR1 and CDR2 sequences are SEHNR and FQNEAQ (reference sequence).

The CDR3 reads CASSFFRSGQGSTDTQYF. CDR3 in DNA: TGTGCCAGCAGTTTTTTTCGCTCCGGACAGGGAAGCACAGATACGCAGTATTTT. The genes are TRBV12-3 or TRBV12-4 and TRBJ2-3; 8 bases are a match to TRBD1. The CDR3 runs 18 residues. V trimming: 3 bases; J trimming: 0 bases; junction bases outside the gene matches: 11.

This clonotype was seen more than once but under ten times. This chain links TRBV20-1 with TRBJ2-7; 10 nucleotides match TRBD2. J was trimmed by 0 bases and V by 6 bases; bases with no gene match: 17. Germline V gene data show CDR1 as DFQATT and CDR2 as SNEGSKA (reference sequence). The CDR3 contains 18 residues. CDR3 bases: TGCAGTGCAGATCGGACTAGCGGAGGGAAAAGGTTCTCCTACGAGCAGTACTTC. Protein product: CSADRTSGGKRFSYEQYF.

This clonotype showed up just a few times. CDR3 region: CASSKPGTEGNYGYTF. The CDR3 coding sequence is TGTGCCAGCAGTAAACCTGGGACGGAGGGGAACTATGGCTACACCTTC. The rearrangement links TRBV12-3 or TRBV12-4 to TRBJ1-2; possibly TRBD1 for D (5 bases). The CDR3 contains 16 residues. Trimming pared 5 bases from V and 2 bases from J, leaving 18 bases between.

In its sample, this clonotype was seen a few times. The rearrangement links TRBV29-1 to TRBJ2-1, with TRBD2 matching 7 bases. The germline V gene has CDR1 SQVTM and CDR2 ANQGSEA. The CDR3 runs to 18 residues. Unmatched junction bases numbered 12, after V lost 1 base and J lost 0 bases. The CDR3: CSVEGLAEVQSSYNEQFF. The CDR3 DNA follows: TGCAGCGTTGAAGGTCTAGCGGAAGTTCAGAGCTCCTACAATGAGCAGTTCTTC.

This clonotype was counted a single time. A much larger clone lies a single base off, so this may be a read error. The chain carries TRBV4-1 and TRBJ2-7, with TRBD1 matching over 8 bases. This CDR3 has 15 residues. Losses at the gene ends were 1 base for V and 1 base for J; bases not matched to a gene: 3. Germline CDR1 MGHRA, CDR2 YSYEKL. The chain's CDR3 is CASSQARTGSYEQYF. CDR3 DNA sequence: TGCGCCAGCAGCCAAGCCCGGACAGGGTCCTACGAGCAGTACTTC.

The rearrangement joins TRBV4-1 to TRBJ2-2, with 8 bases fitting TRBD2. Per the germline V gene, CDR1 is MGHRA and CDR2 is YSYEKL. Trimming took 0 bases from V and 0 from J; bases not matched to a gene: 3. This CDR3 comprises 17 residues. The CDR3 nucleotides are TGCGCCAGCAGCCAAGATCAACTAGCGGCGAACACCGGGGAGCTGTTTTTT. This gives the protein CASSQDQLAANTGELFF.

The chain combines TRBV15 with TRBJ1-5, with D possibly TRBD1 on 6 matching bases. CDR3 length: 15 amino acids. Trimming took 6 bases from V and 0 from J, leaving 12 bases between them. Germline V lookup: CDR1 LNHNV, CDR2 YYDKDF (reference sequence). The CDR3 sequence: CATRAGTSSNQPQHF. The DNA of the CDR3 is TGTGCCACCAGAGCCGGGACATCTAGCAATCAGCCCCAGCATTTT.

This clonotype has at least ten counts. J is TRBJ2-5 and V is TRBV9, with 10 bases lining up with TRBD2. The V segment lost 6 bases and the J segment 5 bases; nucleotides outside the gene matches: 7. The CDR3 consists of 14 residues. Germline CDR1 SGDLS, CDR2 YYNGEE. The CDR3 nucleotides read TGTGCCAGCAACCGCGGGACTAGCGCCGAGACCCAGTACTTC. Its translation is CASNRGTSAETQYF.

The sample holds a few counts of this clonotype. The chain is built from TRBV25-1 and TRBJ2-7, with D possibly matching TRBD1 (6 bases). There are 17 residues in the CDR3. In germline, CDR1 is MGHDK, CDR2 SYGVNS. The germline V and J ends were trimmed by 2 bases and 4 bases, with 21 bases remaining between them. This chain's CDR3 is CASSETPLTGLMYEQYF. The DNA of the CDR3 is TGTGCCAGCAGTGAAACCCCCCTAACAGGGCTCATGTACGAGCAGTACTTC.

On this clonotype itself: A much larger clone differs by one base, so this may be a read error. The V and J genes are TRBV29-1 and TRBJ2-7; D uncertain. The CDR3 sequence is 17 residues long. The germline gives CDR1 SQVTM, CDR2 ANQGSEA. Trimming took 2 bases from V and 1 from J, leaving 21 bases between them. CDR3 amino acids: CSVEILGREHGSYEQYF. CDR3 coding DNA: TGCAGCGTTGAAATCCTAGGACGCGAACATGGGTCCTACGAGCAGTACTTC.